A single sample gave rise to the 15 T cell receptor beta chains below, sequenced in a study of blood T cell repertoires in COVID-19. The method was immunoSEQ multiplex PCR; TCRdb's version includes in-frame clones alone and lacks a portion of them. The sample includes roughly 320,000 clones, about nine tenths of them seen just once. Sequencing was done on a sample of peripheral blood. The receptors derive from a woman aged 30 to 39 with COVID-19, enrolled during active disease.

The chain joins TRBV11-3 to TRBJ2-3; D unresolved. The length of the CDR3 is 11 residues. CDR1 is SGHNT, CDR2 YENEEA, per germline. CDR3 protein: CAARVEDTQYF. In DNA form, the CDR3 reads TGTGCAGCCCGGGTGGAAGATACGCAGTATTTT.

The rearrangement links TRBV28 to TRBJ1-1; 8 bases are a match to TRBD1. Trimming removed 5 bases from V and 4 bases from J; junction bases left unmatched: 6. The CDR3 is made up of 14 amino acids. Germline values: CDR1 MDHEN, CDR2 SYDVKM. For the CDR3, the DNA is TGTGCCAGCAGTCCGACAGGGGCGGTCACTGAAGCTTTCTTT. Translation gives CASSPTGAVTEAFF.

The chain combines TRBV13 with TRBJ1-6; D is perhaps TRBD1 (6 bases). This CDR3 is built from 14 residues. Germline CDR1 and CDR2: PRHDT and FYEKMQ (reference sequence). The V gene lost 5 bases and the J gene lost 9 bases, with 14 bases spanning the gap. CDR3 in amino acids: CASSRGTNGSPLHF. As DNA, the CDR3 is TGTGCCAGCAGCCGAGGGACAAACGGTTCACCCCTCCACTTT.

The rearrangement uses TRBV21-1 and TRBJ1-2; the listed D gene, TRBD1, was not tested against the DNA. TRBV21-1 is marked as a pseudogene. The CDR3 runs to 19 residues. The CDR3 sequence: CASTLPRRGQGSRFYGYTF. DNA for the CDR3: TGTGCCAGCACCCTCCCAAGGAGAGGACAGGGGTCGCGCTTCTATGGCTACACCTTC.

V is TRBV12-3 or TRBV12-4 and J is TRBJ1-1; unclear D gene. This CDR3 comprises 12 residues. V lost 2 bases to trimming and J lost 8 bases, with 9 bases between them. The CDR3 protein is CASSLFGVEAFF. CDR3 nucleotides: TGTGCCAGCAGTTTATTCGGGGTGGAAGCTTTCTTT.

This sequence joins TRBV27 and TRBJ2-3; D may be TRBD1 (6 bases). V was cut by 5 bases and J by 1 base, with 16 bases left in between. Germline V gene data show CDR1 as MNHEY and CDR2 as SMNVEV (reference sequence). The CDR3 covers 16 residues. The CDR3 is CASSLAGEDGTDTQYF. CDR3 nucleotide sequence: TGTGCCAGCAGTCTAGCAGGGGAAGATGGCACAGATACGCAGTATTTT.

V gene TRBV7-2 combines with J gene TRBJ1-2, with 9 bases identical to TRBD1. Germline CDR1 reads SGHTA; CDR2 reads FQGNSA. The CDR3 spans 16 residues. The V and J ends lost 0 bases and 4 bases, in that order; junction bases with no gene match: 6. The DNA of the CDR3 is TGTGCCAGCAGCTTAGCGGCCCCGACAGGGGGCTATGGCTACACCTTC. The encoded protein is CASSLAAPTGGYGYTF.

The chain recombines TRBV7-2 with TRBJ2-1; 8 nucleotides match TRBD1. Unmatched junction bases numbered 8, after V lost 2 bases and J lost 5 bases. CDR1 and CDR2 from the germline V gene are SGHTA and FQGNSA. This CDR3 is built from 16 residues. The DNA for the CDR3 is TGTGCCAGCAGCTTATTCGGGACAGGCGGTAACAATGAGCAGTTCTTC. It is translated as CASSLFGTGGNNEQFF.

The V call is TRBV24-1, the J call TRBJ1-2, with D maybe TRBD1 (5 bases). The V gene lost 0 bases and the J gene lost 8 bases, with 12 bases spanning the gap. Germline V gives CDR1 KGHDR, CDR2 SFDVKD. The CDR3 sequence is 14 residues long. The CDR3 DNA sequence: TGTGCCACCAGTGATTTGGGCAGGGAGGAGGGCTACACCTTC. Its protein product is CATSDLGREEGYTF.

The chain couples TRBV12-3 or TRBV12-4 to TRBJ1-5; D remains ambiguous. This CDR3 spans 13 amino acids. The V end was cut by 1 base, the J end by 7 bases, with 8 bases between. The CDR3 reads CASSLGREQPQHF. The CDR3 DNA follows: TGTGCCAGCAGTTTAGGACGGGAGCAGCCCCAGCATTTT.

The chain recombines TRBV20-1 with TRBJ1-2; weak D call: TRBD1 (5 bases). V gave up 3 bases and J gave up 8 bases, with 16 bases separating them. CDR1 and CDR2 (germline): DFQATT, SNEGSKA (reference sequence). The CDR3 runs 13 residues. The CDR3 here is CSASAGVESGYTF. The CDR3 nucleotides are TGCAGTGCTAGTGCGGGGGTGGAATCCGGCTACACCTTC.

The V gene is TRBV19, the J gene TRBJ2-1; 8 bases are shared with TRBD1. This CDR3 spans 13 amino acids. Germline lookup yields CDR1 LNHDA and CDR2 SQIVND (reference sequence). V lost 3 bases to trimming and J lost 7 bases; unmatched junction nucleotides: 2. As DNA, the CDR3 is TGTGCCAGTAGTATCACAGGGGGGAATGAGCAGTTCTTC. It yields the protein CASSITGGNEQFF.

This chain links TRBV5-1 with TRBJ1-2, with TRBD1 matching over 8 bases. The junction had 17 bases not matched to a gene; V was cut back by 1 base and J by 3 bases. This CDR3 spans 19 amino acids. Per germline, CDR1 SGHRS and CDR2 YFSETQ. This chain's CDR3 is CASSLNAWDRSQGDYGYTF. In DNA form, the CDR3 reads TGCGCCAGCAGCTTGAATGCCTGGGACAGGTCCCAAGGGGACTATGGCTACACCTTC.

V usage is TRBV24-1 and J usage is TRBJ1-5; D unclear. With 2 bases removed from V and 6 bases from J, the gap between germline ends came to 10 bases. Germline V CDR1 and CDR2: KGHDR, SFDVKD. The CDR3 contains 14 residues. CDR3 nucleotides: TGTGCCACCAGTGATTGGGGAGGAACTCAGCCCCAGCATTTT. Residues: CATSDWGGTQPQHF.

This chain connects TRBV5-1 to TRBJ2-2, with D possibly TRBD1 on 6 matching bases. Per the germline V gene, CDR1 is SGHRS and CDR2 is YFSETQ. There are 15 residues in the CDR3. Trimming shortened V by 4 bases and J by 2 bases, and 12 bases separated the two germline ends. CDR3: CASSPVGGNTGELFF. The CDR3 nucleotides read TGCGCCAGCAGCCCTGTAGGGGGTAACACCGGGGAGCTGTTTTTT.